One and the same sample provided the 2 T cell receptor beta chains below, sequenced in a study of Graves' ophthalmopathy and Graves' hyperthyroidism. From RNA, the CDR3 regions of TCR beta chains were amplified and sequenced. First-round RT-PCR with HTBI primers preceded a second-round multiplex PCR. MiXCR was run by TCRdb on the multiplex PCR reads, yielding one entry per CDR3 protein. Of some 240,000 distinct CDR3 sequences listed, around 45% are singletons. Sequencing was done on a sample of peripheral blood. These receptors all come from an adult man with Graves' ophthalmopathy.

The chain carries TRBV28 and TRBJ2-5, with 9 bases that match TRBD1. Germline CDR1 and CDR2: MDHEN and SYDVKM. The CDR3 covers 14 residues. Trimming removed 5 bases from V and 4 bases from J; junction bases left unmatched: 5. The CDR3 spells CASSPPTGGETQYF. The CDR3 DNA reads as TGTGCCAGCAGTCCACCGACAGGGGGAGAGACCCAGTACTTC.

V and J are TRBV7-9 and TRBJ2-2; the D is unclear. The CDR3 spans 14 residues. V lost 5 bases and J lost 4, with 11 bases in between. The germline V gene has CDR1 SEHNR and CDR2 FQNEAQ (reference sequence). CDR3 residues: CASSQLAITGELFF. CDR3 bases: TGTGCCAGCAGCCAACTTGCCATCACCGGGGAGCTGTTTTTT.